This TCR beta chain came from a study of OX40 agonist ivuxolimab in advanced cancers. Background on the study: Patients were treated with ivuxolimab, an agonistic anti-OX40 (CD134) antibody. Each patient was given ivuxolimab into a vein every 2 weeks, at 0.01 to 10 mg/kg. Partial responses were achieved by three patients, one with hepatocellular carcinoma and two with cutaneous melanoma.

Baseline, cycle 4 day 1, and cycle 7 day 1 were the blood sampling points. To note about this clone: The same CDR3 is also encoded by other DNA sequences in this sample.

The CDR3 is 14 amino acids. Germline V lookup: CDR1 SGHVS, CDR2 FNYEAQ. The J segment lost 5 bases and the V segment lost 1 base, leaving 0 bases of the junction unmatched. Here immunoSEQ multiplex PCR was the method, and the copy in TCRdb shows in-frame clones only, minus some. Of 45,000 to 65,000 clones in the sample, 88% were seen once. This TCR was sampled from an adult with an advanced solid tumor such as melanoma, head and neck, liver or kidney cancer. The chain couples TRBV7-6 to TRBJ1-4; 8 bases fit TRBD1. The input for sequencing was CD4+ or CD8+ T cells sorted from blood, taken in a trial of the OX40 agonist ivuxolimab. For the CDR3, the DNA is TGTGCCAGCAGCTTAGGGACAGGGAATGAAAAACTGTTTTTT. Its protein is CASSLGTGNEKLFF.